This T cell receptor beta chain is from a study of spatial heterogeneity in lung cancer. The overall study: Alpha-chain sequences were consistently detected less often than beta-chain sequences.

Study findings and constraints: Tumor TCRs that were ubiquitous and expanded showed up in blood more at resection than follow-up.

Carried by each TCR cDNA molecule was a unique molecular identifier. A single record per CDR3 protein comes from TCRdb applying MiXCR to the 5' RACE reads. The repertoire holds roughly 48,000 distinct CDR3 sequences, with about an eighth as singletons. V was cut by 4 bases and J by 4 bases, with 16 bases left in between. Germline values: CDR1 SGHRS, CDR2 YFSETQ. This CDR3 region has 15 residues. Specified time point: sample taken at primary tumor resection. Researchers sequenced whole RNA taken from tumor, nontumor lung or frozen PBMC without sorting. Donation came from 70 or so patients with untreated early-stage non-small cell lung cancer. About this clonotype: Its antigen remains unknown.

The sample was PBMCs, taken at surgery. The V call is TRBV5-1, the J call TRBJ2-3; D perhaps matches TRBD2 (6 bases). This clonotype was sampled from a female donor with early-stage non-small cell lung cancer. DNA for the CDR3: TGCGCCAGCAGCCTTCCGGGACTGAAATCAGATACGCAGTATTTT. It yields the protein CASSLPGLKSDTQYF.